This TCR beta chain was obtained from a study of blood T cell repertoires in COVID-19. Across the whole study: Samples came from the United States, Italy and Spain, spanning acute and convalescent COVID-19.

J gave up 1 base and V 1 base, and 4 bases lay outside the gene matches. The length of the CDR3 is 15 residues. CDR1 and CDR2 from the germline V gene are SGHTA and FQGNSA. Either two negative PCRs, clearance, or symptom resolution qualified Cohort 3 donors as recovered. Only in-frame clones appear in the TCRdb table, and some are missing; sequencing was by immunoSEQ multiplex PCR. The data show about 200,000 clones, with 85% seen just once and about 19% held by the top ten. The source of this sequence is a man aged 35-49 years who had recovered from COVID-19. The specimen sequenced was PBMCs or T cells enriched from blood (not recorded which). V usage is TRBV7-2 and J usage is TRBJ2-7; TRBD1 aligns across 7 bases. The CDR3, as DNA: TGTGCCAGCAGCTTAGGACCGACAGGGTCCTACGAGCAGTACTTC. As protein: CASSLGPTGSYEQYF.